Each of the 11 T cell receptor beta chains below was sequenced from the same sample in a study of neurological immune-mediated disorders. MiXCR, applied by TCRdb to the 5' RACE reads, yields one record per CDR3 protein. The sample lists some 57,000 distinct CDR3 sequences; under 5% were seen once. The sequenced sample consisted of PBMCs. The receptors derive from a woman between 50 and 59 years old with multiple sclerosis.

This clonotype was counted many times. The CDR3 DNA sequence: TGTGCCAGCAGTGCAGAGGCAACCTACGAGCAGTACGTC. Encoded protein: CASSAEATYEQYV. J is TRBJ2-7 and V is TRBV6-4; D unclear. Trimming took off 4 bases at V and 2 bases at J, with 9 bases between the two ends. CDR1 and CDR2 from the germline V gene are MRHNA and SNTAGT. CDR3 length equals 13 residues.

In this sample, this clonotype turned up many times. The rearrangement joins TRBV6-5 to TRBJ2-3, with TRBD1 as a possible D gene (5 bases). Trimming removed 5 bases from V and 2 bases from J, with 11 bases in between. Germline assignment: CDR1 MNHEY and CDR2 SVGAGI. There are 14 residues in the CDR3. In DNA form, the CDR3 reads TGTGCCAGCAGTGACAGACGACTCACAGATACGCAGTATTTT. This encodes CASSDRRLTDTQYF.

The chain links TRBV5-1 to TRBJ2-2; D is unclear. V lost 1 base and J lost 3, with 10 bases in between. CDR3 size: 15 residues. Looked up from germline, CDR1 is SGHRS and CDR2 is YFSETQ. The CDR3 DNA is TGCGCCAGCAGCTTGATGTCAGAGTACACCGGGGAGCTGTTTTTT. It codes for CASSLMSEYTGELFF.

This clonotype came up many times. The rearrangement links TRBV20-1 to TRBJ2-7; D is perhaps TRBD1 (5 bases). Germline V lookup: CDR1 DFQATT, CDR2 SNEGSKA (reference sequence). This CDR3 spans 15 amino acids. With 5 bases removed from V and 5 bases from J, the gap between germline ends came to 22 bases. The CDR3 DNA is TGCAGTGCTGACGACGTCCGGCAGGGTGGCGACGAGCAGTACTTC. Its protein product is CSADDVRQGGDEQYF.

CDR3 region: CASGYSGNTIYF. In nucleotides, the CDR3 is TGTGCTAGTGGGTACTCTGGAAACACCATATATTTT. The rearrangement links TRBV12-5 to TRBJ1-3; D is unclear. Germline loops: CDR1 LGHNT, CDR2 FRNRAP. V lost 6 bases and J 0 bases, leaving 3 bases between the germline ends. This CDR3 has 12 amino acids.

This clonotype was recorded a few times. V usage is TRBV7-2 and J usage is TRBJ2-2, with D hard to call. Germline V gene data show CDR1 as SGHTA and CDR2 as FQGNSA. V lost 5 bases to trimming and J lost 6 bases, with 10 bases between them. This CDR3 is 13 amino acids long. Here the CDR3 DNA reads TGTGCCAGCAGCCGTCCTAGAGCCGGGGAGCTGTTTTTT. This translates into CASSRPRAGELFF.

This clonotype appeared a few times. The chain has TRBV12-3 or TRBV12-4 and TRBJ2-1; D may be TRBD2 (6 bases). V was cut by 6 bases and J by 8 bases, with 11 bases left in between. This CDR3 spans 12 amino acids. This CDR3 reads CASSRLVDEQFF. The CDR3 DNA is TGTGCCAGCAGCCGACTAGTCGATGAGCAGTTCTTC.

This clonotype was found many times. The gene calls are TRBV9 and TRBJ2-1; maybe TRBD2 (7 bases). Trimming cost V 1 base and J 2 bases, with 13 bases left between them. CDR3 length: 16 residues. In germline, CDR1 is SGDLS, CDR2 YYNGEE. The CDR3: CASSVLTGGPYNEQFF. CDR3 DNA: TGTGCCAGCAGCGTACTCACGGGGGGCCCCTACAATGAGCAGTTCTTC.

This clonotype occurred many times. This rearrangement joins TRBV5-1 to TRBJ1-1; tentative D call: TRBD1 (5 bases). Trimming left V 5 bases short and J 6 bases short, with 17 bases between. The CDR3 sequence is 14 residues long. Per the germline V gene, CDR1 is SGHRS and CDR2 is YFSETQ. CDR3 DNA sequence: TGCGCCAGCAGGCCACAGCGGGGGAGGGCTGAAGCTTTCTTT. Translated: CASRPQRGRAEAFF.

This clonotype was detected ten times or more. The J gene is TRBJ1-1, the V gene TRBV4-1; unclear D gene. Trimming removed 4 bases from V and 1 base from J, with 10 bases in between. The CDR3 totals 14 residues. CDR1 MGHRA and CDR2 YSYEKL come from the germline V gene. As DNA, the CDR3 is TGCGCCAGCAGCCGAGGAGAGGGGAACACTGAAGCTTTCTTT. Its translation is CASSRGEGNTEAFF.

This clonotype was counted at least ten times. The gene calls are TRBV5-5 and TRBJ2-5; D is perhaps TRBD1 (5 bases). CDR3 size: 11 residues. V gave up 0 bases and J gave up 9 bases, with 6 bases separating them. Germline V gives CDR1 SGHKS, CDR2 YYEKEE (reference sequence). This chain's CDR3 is CASSLEGAQYF. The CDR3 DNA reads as TGTGCCAGCAGCTTGGAAGGGGCCCAGTACTTC.